Each of the 30 T cell receptor beta chains below was sequenced from the same sample in a study of blood T cell repertoires in COVID-19. Sequencing used immunoSEQ multiplex PCR; TCRdb keeps in-frame clones, though not all of them. Of around 240,000 clones in the sample, around 88% are singletons; the top ten hold approximately 2.1%. Specimen: PBMCs or T cells enriched from blood (not recorded which). The receptors stem from a woman aged 45 to 65 who had recovered from COVID-19.

This clone has only one observation. The V and J genes are TRBV6-5 and TRBJ1-2; TRBD1 matches 10 bases. The CDR3 loop spans 12 amino acids. V trimming: 9 bases; J trimming: 8 bases; junction bases outside the gene matches: 6. Germline V gives CDR1 MNHEY, CDR2 SVGAGI. As DNA, the CDR3 is TGTGCCAGTCGACAGGGGGCAAAGGGCTACACCTTC. Residues: CASRQGAKGYTF.

The genes are TRBV19 and TRBJ2-5, with D unclear. V was trimmed by 3 bases and J by 5 bases, leaving 10 bases between them. The germline V gene encodes CDR1 LNHDA and CDR2 SQIVND (reference sequence). CDR3 length: 13 amino acids. The DNA for the CDR3 is TGTGCCAGTAGTATCCCCCTCGGGGAGACCCAGTACTTC. Encoded protein: CASSIPLGETQYF.

This clone was found a few times. The chain is built from TRBV9 and TRBJ1-1, with 8 bases that match TRBD1. The ends lost 4 bases at V and 6 bases at J; junction bases unmatched: 11. Per the germline V gene, CDR1 is SGDLS and CDR2 is YYNGEE. The CDR3 covers 15 residues. The CDR3 DNA is TGTGCCAGCAGCTTTCAATCGACAGGGGCCTCTGAAGCTTTCTTT. Encoded protein: CASSFQSTGASEAFF.

The chain links TRBV24-1 to TRBJ1-6; a possible D gene is TRBD1 (6 bases). Germline assignment: CDR1 KGHDR and CDR2 SFDVKD. The V and J ends lost 2 bases and 10 bases respectively, with 11 bases between them. The CDR3 runs 14 residues. CDR3: CATSDYRDGSPLHF. The DNA for the CDR3 is TGTGCCACCAGTGATTACAGGGACGGGTCACCCCTCCACTTT.

The rearrangement uses TRBV29-1 and TRBJ2-7; D gene unclear. Germline CDR1 SQVTM, CDR2 ANQGSEA. Trimming pared 5 bases from V and 0 bases from J, leaving 11 bases between. The CDR3 is made up of 13 amino acids. This CDR3 reads CSVLRRSSYEQYF. For the CDR3, the DNA is TGCAGCGTTTTGCGTAGGAGCTCCTACGAGCAGTACTTC.

V is TRBV4-3 and J is TRBJ1-4; D is unclear. The V gene's germline CDR1 is LGHNA and CDR2 YSLEER. The V gene lost 1 base and the J gene lost 6 bases, with 12 bases spanning the gap. The CDR3 contains 15 residues. CDR3 coding DNA: TGCGCCAGCAGCCAAGGGACGGGATTTTATGAAAAACTGTTTTTT. Translating it yields CASSQGTGFYEKLFF.

V gene TRBV6-5 combines with J gene TRBJ1-2; D possibly corresponds to TRBD1 (6 bases). V lost 7 bases to trimming and J lost 5 bases, with 17 bases between them. The CDR3 is 14 amino acids. CDR1 and CDR2 from the germline V gene are MNHEY and SVGAGI. As DNA, the CDR3 is TGTGCCAGCAATCTACAGGGTTTTTATTATGGCTACACCTTC. Translation: CASNLQGFYYGYTF.

The chain has TRBV10-2 and TRBJ2-1, with 14 bases fitting TRBD2. The CDR3 loop spans 14 amino acids. Germline V gene sequence: CDR1 WSHSY, CDR2 SAAADI. Losses at the gene ends were 6 bases for V and 8 bases for J; bases not matched to a gene: 3. In DNA form, the CDR3 reads TGCGCCAGCAGGACTAGCGGGGGGGCCCATGAGCAGTTCTTC. Its protein is CASRTSGGAHEQFF.

This chain links TRBV5-4 with TRBJ2-2; TRBD2 aligns across 10 bases. CDR1 is SGHNT, CDR2 YYREEE, per germline (reference sequence). This CDR3 is 14 amino acids long. After removal of 4 bases from V and 6 bases from J, the junction contained 3 bases not matched to a gene. CDR3 region: CASSELAGPGELFF. CDR3 nucleotides: TGTGCCAGCAGCGAACTAGCGGGGCCCGGGGAGCTGTTTTTT.

The rearrangement links TRBV7-2 to TRBJ2-1; tentative D call: TRBD1 (5 bases). V dropped 2 bases and J dropped 0 bases, with 8 bases sitting between them. CDR3 length: 15 residues. Germline V lookup: CDR1 SGHTA, CDR2 FQGNSA. The CDR3, as DNA: TGTGCCAGCAGCTTAACCAGGGACTCCTACAATGAGCAGTTCTTC. Its translation is CASSLTRDSYNEQFF.

The rearrangement joins TRBV7-3 to TRBJ1-1; D gene uncertain. The CDR3 length is 15 residues. Germline CDR1 and CDR2: SGHTA and FQGTGA. Between the trimmed V and J ends, which lost 4 bases and 5 bases, there was a span of 17 bases. DNA for the CDR3: TGTGCCAGCAGCTCAAGCGGGGTCGGAGGGACTGAAGCTTTCTTT. It yields the protein CASSSSGVGGTEAFF.

This clone showed up just a few times. The chain combines TRBV11-3 with TRBJ1-1; D not resolved. The V end lost 6 bases, the J end lost 2 bases, and 16 bases lay between the germline ends. The germline V gene has CDR1 SGHNT and CDR2 YENEEA. This CDR3 contains 15 residues. Here the CDR3 reads CASRSHQAQNTEAFF. DNA for the CDR3: TGTGCCAGCAGGTCTCACCAAGCCCAAAACACTGAAGCTTTCTTT.

The J gene is TRBJ2-2, the V gene TRBV27; 8 bases fit TRBD2. J gave up 3 bases and V 3 bases, and 6 bases lay outside the gene matches. In germline, CDR1 is MNHEY, CDR2 SMNVEV (reference sequence). This CDR3 is 16 amino acids long. The CDR3 sequence: CASSLQALADTGELFF. The DNA for the CDR3 is TGTGCCAGCAGTTTGCAGGCACTAGCGGACACCGGGGAGCTGTTTTTT.

The V call is TRBV7-9, the J call TRBJ2-7; TRBD2 matches 7 bases. Germline trimming cut 3 bases from V and 0 bases from J; bases unmatched to any gene: 8. Germline-derived CDR1 and CDR2 are SEHNR and FQNEAQ (reference sequence). The CDR3 runs to 16 residues. CDR3 nucleotide sequence: TGTGCCAGCAGCTTCGTCGCGGAGCGGGGCTCCTACGAGCAGTACTTC. The encoded protein is CASSFVAERGSYEQYF.

The chain recombines TRBV4-1 with TRBJ1-2; tentative D call: TRBD1 (6 bases). The germline V and J ends were trimmed by 0 bases and 1 base, with 15 bases remaining between them. The CDR3 extends over 17 amino acids. Per germline, CDR1 MGHRA and CDR2 YSYEKL. The chain's CDR3 is CASSQDGGHNYNYGYTF. CDR3 DNA sequence: TGCGCCAGCAGCCAAGATGGGGGACACAACTATAACTATGGCTACACCTTC.

This clone has just one count. The V gene is TRBV7-8, the J gene TRBJ1-1; D is unclear. CDR3 length: 13 residues. Between the trimmed V and J ends, which lost 1 base and 6 bases, there was a span of 9 bases. Germline lookup yields CDR1 SGHVS and CDR2 FQNEAQ. This chain's CDR3 is CASSLVMFSEAFF. For the CDR3, the DNA is TGTGCCAGCAGCTTAGTTATGTTCTCTGAAGCTTTCTTT.

In this sample, this clone turned up once. The rearrangement uses TRBV28 and TRBJ2-5; 9 bases are shared with TRBD1. Unmatched junction bases numbered 13, after V lost 8 bases and J lost 6 bases. The CDR3 consists of 15 residues. Per germline, CDR1 MDHEN and CDR2 SYDVKM. The CDR3 region has the DNA TGTGCCAGCGGTATAGGCGGGACAGGGACACAGACCCAGTACTTC. It specifies CASGIGGTGTQTQYF.

The chain couples TRBV3-1 (or the pseudogene TRBV3-2) to TRBJ1-2; 7 bases line up with TRBD1. Unmatched junction bases numbered 3, after V lost 3 bases and J lost 8 bases. Germline-derived CDR1 and CDR2 are LGHDT and YNNKEL (reference sequence). The CDR3 runs to 12 residues. The CDR3 nucleotides are TGTGCCAGCAGCCACGTAGGGGGCGGCTACACCTTC. Protein product: CASSHVGGGYTF.

The chain carries TRBV6-1 and TRBJ1-5; D is uncertain. V lost 0 bases and J lost 9, with 9 bases in between. The CDR3 covers 13 residues. Per germline, CDR1 MNHNS and CDR2 SASEGT. CDR3: CASSEAASRPQHF. As DNA, the CDR3 is TGTGCCAGCAGTGAAGCGGCATCCCGGCCCCAGCATTTT.

DNA for the CDR3: TGTGCCAGTAATATTCCGGGACAACGGAACACTGAAGCTTTCTTT. This gives the protein CASNIPGQRNTEAFF. This chain joins TRBV19 and TRBJ1-1; maybe TRBD1 (6 bases). The V end lost 7 bases, the J end lost 1 base, and 16 bases lay between the germline ends. Germline loops: CDR1 LNHDA, CDR2 SQIVND (reference sequence). This CDR3 has 15 residues.

V gene TRBV6-5 combines with J gene TRBJ2-1; D remains ambiguous. The CDR3 contains 14 residues. Germline V gene data show CDR1 as MNHEY and CDR2 as SVGAGI. V was pared by 5 bases and J by 7 bases, with 15 bases between. Here the CDR3 DNA reads TGTGCCAGCAGTCCGCCGCTCCTTCGGAATGAGCAGTTCTTC. As protein: CASSPPLLRNEQFF.

Note on this clone: A junction end diverges from the germline sequence, so it may reflect a read error. The rearrangement joins TRBV4-2 to TRBJ2-1; 9 bases agree with TRBD2. CDR1 is LGHNA and CDR2 is YNFKEQ in the germline V gene. This CDR3 region has 15 residues. The CDR3 loop reads CASSQEANPASGIIF. CDR3 nucleotide sequence: TGTGCCAGCAGCCAAGAGGCGAACCCGGCTAGCGGGATCATCTTC.

The rearrangement links TRBV5-1 to TRBJ1-3; TRBD1 might be the D (6 bases). The CDR3 loop spans 13 amino acids. V lost 6 bases and J lost 4, with 11 bases in between. CDR1 and CDR2 (germline): SGHRS, YFSETQ. CDR3 bases: TGCGCCAGCACGGGGACAAGCGGAAACACCATATATTTT. Translated, it gives CASTGTSGNTIYF.

The CDR3 nucleotides read TGTGCCAGCAGCCAGAGCCGGGTCCGAATGTTGAACACTGAAGCTTTCTTT. Amino acid sequence: CASSQSRVRMLNTEAFF. The chain carries TRBV14 and TRBJ1-1; D is undetermined. The CDR3 contains 17 residues. Trimming pared 3 bases from V and 0 bases from J, leaving 17 bases between. The germline V gene has CDR1 SGHDN and CDR2 FVKESK.

This clone was seen only once. The CDR3 reads CASLASGGGYEQYF. The CDR3 DNA follows: TGTGCCAGCTTGGCTAGCGGTGGGGGCTACGAGCAGTACTTC. The chain employs TRBV2 and TRBJ2-7; 7 nucleotides line up with TRBD2. Germline-derived CDR1 and CDR2 are SNHLY and FYNNEI. The CDR3 contains 14 residues. J lost 3 bases, V lost 8 bases, and 10 bases had no gene match.

V usage is TRBV9 and J usage is TRBJ2-1; 7 positions agree with TRBD2. The V gene end was trimmed by 4 bases and the J gene end by 7 bases; junction bases not matched to a gene: 8. CDR1 and CDR2 (germline): SGDLS, YYNGEE. The CDR3 length is 14 residues. The chain's CDR3 is CASSREGSGNEQFF. The CDR3 DNA follows: TGTGCCAGCAGCAGGGAGGGGAGTGGGAATGAGCAGTTCTTC.

The chain uses TRBV3-1 (or the pseudogene TRBV3-2) and TRBJ2-4; D remains ambiguous. Germline CDR1 LGHDT, CDR2 YNNKEL (reference sequence). Trimming removed 0 bases from V and 2 bases from J, with 5 bases in between. This CDR3 contains 14 residues. CDR3 residues: CASSQEYTKNIQYF. The CDR3 DNA is TGTGCCAGCAGCCAAGAATATACCAAAAACATTCAGTACTTC.

This chain uses TRBV6-5 with TRBJ1-1, with 10 bases aligning to TRBD1. V lost 6 bases, J lost 1 base, and 5 bases stayed unmatched. The V gene's germline CDR1 is MNHEY and CDR2 SVGAGI. CDR3 length: 15 residues. CDR3 nucleotides: TGTGCCAGCAGCCCCCGGGACAGGGGGAACACTGAAGCTTTCTTT. Translated, it gives CASSPRDRGNTEAFF.

The chain uses TRBV19 and TRBJ2-7, with 10 bases lining up with TRBD1. The J segment lost 0 bases and the V segment lost 6 bases, leaving 17 bases of the junction unmatched. CDR3 length equals 19 residues. Germline V CDR1 and CDR2: LNHDA, SQIVND (reference sequence). CDR3 in amino acids: CASSTRQGARQDLSYEQYF. CDR3 in DNA: TGTGCCAGTAGCACCCGACAGGGGGCGAGGCAGGATCTCTCCTACGAGCAGTACTTC.

This clone is a singleton in its sample. This sequence joins TRBV19 and TRBJ1-2, with 7 bases matching TRBD1. This CDR3 comprises 13 residues. Germline V gene data show CDR1 as LNHDA and CDR2 as SQIVND (reference sequence). J lost 7 bases, V lost 5 bases, and 7 bases had no gene match. CDR3 DNA: TGTGCCAGTAGTCGAGGGGGCGCTTTTGGCTACACCTTC. Amino acid sequence: CASSRGGAFGYTF. Full variable domain (missing parts from reference TRBV19 and TRBJ1-2): DGGITQSPKYLFRKEGQNVTLSCEQNLNHDAMYWYRQDPGQGLRLIYYSQIVNDFQKGDIAEGYSVSREKKESFPLTVTSAQKNPTAFYLCASSRGGAFGYTFGSGTRLTVV.